Presented here are 32 T cell receptor beta chains from one specimen sequenced in a study of blood T cell repertoires in COVID-19. The data were produced by immunoSEQ multiplex PCR, yet TCRdb's version contains in-frame clones alone and is incomplete. The table shows some 210,000 clones, with more than 70% occurring only once. Sequencing was done on a sample of PBMCs or T cells enriched from blood (not recorded which). These receptors all come from a young man with acute COVID-19.

V gene TRBV12-3 or TRBV12-4 combines with J gene TRBJ2-1; possibly TRBD1 for D (5 bases). This CDR3 region has 13 residues. V was pared by 2 bases and J by 8 bases, with 10 bases between. CDR3 DNA sequence: TGTGCCAGCAGTTTACGCGACAGTGATGAGCAGTTCTTC. Translating gives CASSLRDSDEQFF.

This rearrangement joins TRBV9 to TRBJ2-7, with 10 bases matching TRBD2. V was clipped by 0 bases and J by 5 bases; unmatched bases: 8. The germline V gene has CDR1 SGDLS and CDR2 YYNGEE. The CDR3 has 16 residues. The CDR3 region is CASSVEGGLAGDEQYF. In DNA, the CDR3 is TGTGCCAGCAGCGTAGAGGGCGGCCTAGCGGGGGACGAGCAGTACTTC.

Written as DNA, the CDR3 is TGTGCCATCATCAAGGGAGAGTATGGCTACACCTTC. Translated, it gives CAIIKGEYGYTF. This sequence joins TRBV10-3 and TRBJ1-2; D gene uncertain. Germline lookup yields CDR1 ENHRY and CDR2 SYGVKD. V lost 7 bases, J lost 5 bases, and 11 bases lay in between. CDR3 length equals 12 residues.

CDR3 loop: CASSAGGADEKLFF. The DNA for the CDR3 is TGTGCCAGCAGCGCGGGAGGGGCGGATGAAAAACTGTTTTTT. The chain joins TRBV9 to TRBJ1-4; a possible D gene is TRBD1 (5 bases). The CDR3 length is 14 residues. Trimming took off 3 bases at V and 6 bases at J, with 12 bases between the two ends. CDR1 SGDLS and CDR2 YYNGEE come from the germline V gene.

The chain couples TRBV5-1 to TRBJ2-3, with 15 positions matching TRBD2. Per germline, CDR1 SGHRS and CDR2 YFSETQ. The CDR3 contains 19 residues. With V trimmed by 3 bases and J by 0 bases, 8 bases remained unmatched. In DNA form, the CDR3 reads TGCGCCAGCAGCTCAGGACTAGCGGGGGGGGTACCTAGCACAGATACGCAGTATTTT. Its protein product is CASSSGLAGGVPSTDTQYF.

This clone was seen more than once but under ten times. CDR3 sequence reads: CASGLTTENTEAFF. CDR3 nucleotide sequence: TGTGCTAGTGGTTTGACTACTGAGAACACTGAAGCTTTCTTT. The chain recombines TRBV12-5 with TRBJ1-1; D not certain. The CDR3 runs to 14 residues. Germline CDR1 reads LGHNT; CDR2 reads FRNRAP. The ends were cut back, 2 bases at V and 1 base at J, with 8 bases in the middle.

The chain recombines TRBV28 with TRBJ2-1; 11 nucleotides agree with TRBD1. There are 16 residues in the CDR3. CDR1 is MDHEN and CDR2 is SYDVKM in the germline V gene. V lost 3 bases to trimming and J lost 3 bases; unmatched junction nucleotides: 4. CDR3 protein: CASSLGTGGRYNEQFF. The DNA for the CDR3 is TGTGCCAGCAGTTTGGGGACAGGGGGTCGCTACAATGAGCAGTTCTTC. The variable domain in full, with the rest retrieved from reference TRBV28 and TRBJ2-1, is DVKVTQSSRYLVKRTGEKVFLECVQDMDHENMFWYRQDPGLGLRLIYFSYDVKMKEKGDIPEGYSVSREKKERFSLILESASTNQTSMYLCASSLGTGGRYNEQFFGPGTRLTVL.

V gene TRBV21-1 combines with J gene TRBJ1-1; the DNA was not compared with TRBD1, the D call given in the table. TRBV21-1 is shown as a pseudogene. The CDR3 length is 14 residues. CDR3: CASSAVEQGLEAFF. Here the CDR3 DNA reads TGTGCCAGCAGCGCCGTTGAGCAGGGCCTAGAAGCTTTCTTT.

The rearrangement uses TRBV11-2 and TRBJ2-3; the match to TRBD2 covers 11 bases. The V and J ends lost 5 bases and 3 bases, in that order; junction bases with no gene match: 10. This CDR3 comprises 17 residues. Germline V lookup: CDR1 SGHAT, CDR2 FQNNGV. CDR3 bases: TGTGCCAGCAGCCCCTCGAGACTAGCGGGGAGGACAGATACGCAGTATTTT. Its translation is CASSPSRLAGRTDTQYF.

This clone was seen a few times. The DNA of the CDR3 is TGTGCCAGCAGTGACTCTGGCGGGGGGGCTAATGAGCAGTTCTTC. Amino acid sequence: CASSDSGGGANEQFF. The chain has TRBV6-4 and TRBJ2-1, with 9 bases identical to TRBD2. This CDR3 spans 15 amino acids. V lost 0 bases to trimming and J lost 7 bases; unmatched junction nucleotides: 4. Germline V gene sequence: CDR1 MRHNA, CDR2 SNTAGT.

The chain is built from TRBV30 and TRBJ2-5; the match to TRBD2 covers 7 bases. Germline-derived CDR1 and CDR2 are GTSNPN and SVGIG (reference sequence). This CDR3 is 12 amino acids long. J lost 5 bases, V lost 2 bases, and 2 bases had no gene match. CDR3 DNA: TGTGCCTGGAGTTTAGCGGGTGAGACCCAGTACTTC. It encodes CAWSLAGETQYF.

This clone was seen just once. The sample has other DNA sequences that encode this CDR3 too. V gene TRBV27 combines with J gene TRBJ1-5; no clear D gene. This CDR3 has 14 amino acids. Germline assignment: CDR1 MNHEY and CDR2 SMNVEV (reference sequence). V lost 6 bases and J lost 2, with 11 bases in between. This chain's CDR3 is CASSRGMGNQPQHF. The CDR3 bases are TGTGCCAGCAGCCGGGGAATGGGCAATCAGCCCCAGCATTTT.

V gene TRBV6-5 combines with J gene TRBJ2-1; TRBD2 aligns across 8 bases. This CDR3 comprises 15 residues. V dropped 9 bases and J dropped 6; count of bases not matched to a gene: 13. Germline-derived CDR1 and CDR2 are MNHEY and SVGAGI. The CDR3 spells CASGVSGGPSNEQFF. The CDR3 region has the DNA TGTGCCAGTGGGGTGTCGGGGGGGCCGAGCAATGAGCAGTTCTTC.

This clone has more than one count but fewer than ten. The same CDR3 is also encoded by other DNA sequences in this sample. The genes are TRBV9 and TRBJ2-7, with 7 bases fitting TRBD1. CDR1 is SGDLS, CDR2 YYNGEE, per germline. The length of the CDR3 is 14 residues. With 0 bases clipped from V and 2 bases from J, the junction kept 2 bases outside the gene matches. CDR3 coding DNA: TGTGCCAGCAGCGTAGGGCAGGGGGCCTACGAGCAGTACTTC. Translated, it gives CASSVGQGAYEQYF.

The chain has TRBV7-2 and TRBJ1-4; D is unclear. The V end was cut by 4 bases, the J end by 5 bases, with 14 bases between. There are 15 residues in the CDR3. In germline, CDR1 is SGHTA, CDR2 FQGNSA. CDR3 loop: CASSSSGRLNEKLFF. In DNA, the CDR3 is TGTGCCAGCAGCTCGTCGGGGAGGCTAAATGAAAAACTGTTTTTT.

The chain couples TRBV6-5 to TRBJ1-4, with D possibly matching TRBD1 (6 bases). The CDR3 sequence is 15 residues long. Germline V gene sequence: CDR1 MNHEY, CDR2 SVGAGI. Trimming shortened V by 4 bases and J by 4 bases, and 13 bases separated the two germline ends. CDR3 coding DNA: TGTGCCAGCAGTTTAACAGGGTACATTAATGAAAAACTGTTTTTT. Translating it yields CASSLTGYINEKLFF.

V gene TRBV2 combines with J gene TRBJ1-5; D gene ambiguous. Trimming pared 1 base from V and 7 bases from J, leaving 11 bases between. Germline values: CDR1 SNHLY, CDR2 FYNNEI. The CDR3 loop spans 14 amino acids. The CDR3 is CASSEDDPSQPQHF. DNA for the CDR3: TGTGCCAGCAGTGAAGATGATCCGAGCCAGCCCCAGCATTTT.

The chain has TRBV2 and TRBJ1-1; D gene ambiguous. This CDR3 has 17 residues. V lost 5 bases, J lost 0 bases, and 19 bases lay in between. In germline, CDR1 is SNHLY, CDR2 FYNNEI. This chain's CDR3 is CASSSYSGWVMNTEAFF. CDR3 in DNA: TGTGCCAGCAGTTCGTACTCGGGTTGGGTCATGAACACTGAAGCTTTCTTT.

The chain recombines TRBV19 with TRBJ1-3; D is undetermined. Germline CDR1 and CDR2: LNHDA and SQIVND (reference sequence). This CDR3 comprises 13 residues. The V end was cut by 0 bases, the J end by 4 bases, with 4 bases between. CDR3 nucleotides: TGTGCCAGTAGTATAGACCTGGGAAACACCATATATTTT. This gives the protein CASSIDLGNTIYF.

A single count supports this clone. The J gene is TRBJ1-1, the V gene TRBV5-1, with 8 positions matching TRBD1. The CDR3 loop spans 15 amino acids. CDR1 is SGHRS and CDR2 is YFSETQ in the germline V gene. V shed 4 bases, J shed 1 base, and the junction held 6 bases outside the gene matches. In DNA form, the CDR3 reads TGCGCCAGCAGCCCTCCAACAGGGGGGAACACTGAAGCTTTCTTT. Translating it yields CASSPPTGGNTEAFF.

The chain joins TRBV6-5 to TRBJ1-6, with 8 bases that match TRBD1. CDR1 is MNHEY, CDR2 SVGAGI, per germline. This CDR3 is 13 amino acids long. V lost 2 bases to trimming and J lost 10 bases; unmatched junction nucleotides: 1. In DNA form, the CDR3 reads TGTGCCAGCAGTTACGGACAGGGCTCACCCCTCCACTTT. It encodes CASSYGQGSPLHF.

This chain connects TRBV25-1 to TRBJ1-6; weak D call: TRBD1 (5 bases). Trimming stripped 6 bases from V and 8 bases from J, with 11 bases between. The CDR3 is 13 amino acids. Germline V lookup: CDR1 MGHDK, CDR2 SYGVNS. This CDR3 reads CASRLDSYSPLHF. The CDR3 bases are TGTGCCAGCAGACTTGACAGTTATTCACCCCTCCACTTT.

The chain joins TRBV5-6 to TRBJ2-1; 7 bases are a match to TRBD1. Losses at the gene ends were 10 bases for V and 4 bases for J; bases not matched to a gene: 8. The CDR3 has 13 amino acids. Per germline, CDR1 SGHDT and CDR2 YYEEEE. CDR3 coding DNA: TGTGCCTTCAGCCAGGGGGAATACAATGAGCAGTTCTTC. Encoded protein: CAFSQGEYNEQFF. The whole variable domain, remainder taken from reference TRBV5-6 and TRBJ2-1, is DAGVTQSPTHLIKTRGQQVTLRCSPKSGHDTVSWYQQALGQGPQFIFQYYEEEERQRGNFPDRFSGHQFPNYSSELNVNALLLGDSALYLCAFSQGEYNEQFFGPGTRLTVL.

In DNA form, the CDR3 reads TGTGCCAGCAGCTTAGGGGGAGAGAACAATGAGCAGTTCTTC. Its translation: CASSLGGENNEQFF. The chain couples TRBV11-2 to TRBJ2-1; D may be TRBD2 (5 bases). From germline, CDR1 is SGHAT and CDR2 FQNNGV. This CDR3 comprises 14 residues. V was shortened by 1 base and J by 5 bases, with 9 bases between the two germline ends.

The chain has TRBV19 and TRBJ1-1; 7 bases match TRBD1. Germline V gene sequence: CDR1 LNHDA, CDR2 SQIVND (reference sequence). The CDR3 is 15 amino acids. V lost 3 bases, J lost 0 bases, and 4 bases stayed unmatched. CDR3 bases: TGTGCCAGTAGTATTTGGACAGGAGTGAACACTGAAGCTTTCTTT. As protein: CASSIWTGVNTEAFF. The whole variable domain, filled in from reference TRBV19 and TRBJ1-1, reads DGGITQSPKYLFRKEGQNVTLSCEQNLNHDAMYWYRQDPGQGLRLIYYSQIVNDFQKGDIAEGYSVSREKKESFPLTVTSAQKNPTAFYLCASSIWTGVNTEAFFGQGTRLTVV.

V gene TRBV9 combines with J gene TRBJ1-1; a possible D gene is TRBD1 (6 bases). Trimming took 3 bases from V and 3 from J, leaving 12 bases between them. CDR1 and CDR2 from the germline V gene are SGDLS and YYNGEE. The CDR3 sequence is 14 residues long. The DNA of the CDR3 is TGTGCCAGCAGCGCTCAGGGGATGGACACTGAAGCTTTCTTT. It yields the protein CASSAQGMDTEAFF. The complete variable domain, with remaining parts taken from reference TRBV9 and TRBJ1-1, reads DSGVTQTPKHLITATGQRVTLRCSPRSGDLSVYWYQQSLDQGLQFLIQYYNGEERAKGNILERFSAQQFPDLHSELNLSSLELGDSALYFCASSAQGMDTEAFFGQGTRLTVV.

The chain links TRBV6-4 to TRBJ2-2, with D perhaps matching TRBD1 (6 bases). Germline V gene sequence: CDR1 MRHNA, CDR2 SNTAGT. V was trimmed by 6 bases and J by 0 bases, leaving 8 bases between them. The CDR3 is made up of 14 amino acids. The CDR3 bases are TGTGCCAGCAGCGGGACACCGAACACCGGGGAGCTGTTTTTT. Amino acids: CASSGTPNTGELFF.

CDR3 region: CASRPPGQTYGYTF. CDR3 DNA: TGTGCCAGCAGGCCCCCGGGACAGACGTATGGCTACACCTTC. V is TRBV6-5 and J is TRBJ1-2, with 7 nucleotides matching TRBD1. V trimming: 6 bases; J trimming: 5 bases; junction bases outside the gene matches: 9. Germline V lookup: CDR1 MNHEY, CDR2 SVGAGI. This CDR3 contains 14 residues.

The genes are TRBV5-1 and TRBJ1-1, with D hard to call. The CDR3 sequence is 14 residues long. V lost 0 bases to trimming and J lost 6 bases, with 12 bases between them. Germline CDR1 SGHRS, CDR2 YFSETQ. This chain's CDR3 is CASSLELEGAEAFF. The CDR3 DNA follows: TGCGCCAGCAGCTTGGAGTTGGAGGGCGCTGAAGCTTTCTTT.

The genes are TRBV15 and TRBJ2-5; D perhaps matches TRBD1 (6 bases). CDR3 size: 14 residues. Germline V lookup: CDR1 LNHNV, CDR2 YYDKDF (reference sequence). V gave up 0 bases and J gave up 5 bases, with 10 bases separating them. DNA for the CDR3: TGTGCCACCAGCAGAGAGGGGGCTAGGGAGACCCAGTACTTC. Translating it yields CATSREGARETQYF.

Of note for this clone: The sample has other DNA sequences that encode this CDR3 too. The chain joins TRBV28 to TRBJ2-5, with 12 bases identical to TRBD2. Losses at the gene ends were 3 bases for V and 4 bases for J; bases not matched to a gene: 3. The CDR3 length is 15 residues. Germline loops: CDR1 MDHEN, CDR2 SYDVKM. CDR3 in amino acids: CASSLTSGGRETQYF. The CDR3 DNA follows: TGTGCCAGCAGTTTGACTAGCGGGGGCAGAGAGACCCAGTACTTC.

The V gene is TRBV30, the J gene TRBJ2-1; 7 bases are shared with TRBD1. The CDR3 extends over 16 amino acids. The trim removed 1 base at V and 4 bases at J, leaving 10 bases unmatched. Germline V lookup: CDR1 GTSNPN, CDR2 SVGIG (reference sequence). CDR3 residues: CAWSGTETGLYNEQFF. The CDR3 region has the DNA TGTGCCTGGAGTGGAACTGAGACAGGGCTATACAATGAGCAGTTCTTC.